The rows below give T cell receptor beta chains drawn from one sample of a study of T cells after posttransplantation cyclophosphamide. Measured with immunoSEQ multiplex PCR; TCRdb has only the in-frame clones, and not every one. The sample yields 50,000 to 65,000 clones, approximately 86% seen once. The sample comprised PBMCs. The receptors here all came from a man aged 30 to 39 with a blood cancer, CMV-positive, and with a related stem cell donor. Each CDR3 is given with its conserved first and last residue. A D gene is named only where the DNA matches it firmly. Not all rows give a size; the values are once, few, many and, for expanded clones, a class.

clone_size: once
v_call: TRBV11-3
d_call: NA
j_call: TRBJ2-7
cdr3_aa: CASSLESTYEQYF
cdr3_nt: TGTGCCAGCAGCTTAGAGAGCACCTACGAGCAGTACTTC

clone_size: NA
v_call: TRBV19
d_call: TRBD2
j_call: TRBJ2-7
cdr3_aa: CASSKGLAYEQYF
cdr3_nt: TGTGCCAGTAGTAAGGGACTAGCCTACGAGCAGTACTTC

clone_size: NA
v_call: TRBV7-9
d_call: NA
j_call: TRBJ2-7
cdr3_aa: CASSLVLLTGRSSYEQYF
cdr3_nt: TGTGCCAGCAGCTTAGTCCTCCTAACAGGGCGCAGCTCCTACGAGCAGTACTTC

clone_size: NA
v_call: TRBV11-2
d_call: TRBD1
j_call: TRBJ2-7
cdr3_aa: CASSKGQGAGEQYF
cdr3_nt: TGTGCCAGCAGCAAAGGACAGGGGGCGGGAGAGCAGTACTTC

clone_size: NA
v_call: TRBV19
d_call: NA
j_call: TRBJ2-1
cdr3_aa: CASSGRVHNEQFF
cdr3_nt: TGTGCCAGTAGCGGGCGGGTACACAATGAGCAGTTCTTC

clone_size: NA
v_call: TRBV6-4
d_call: TRBD2
j_call: TRBJ2-3
cdr3_aa: CASSNGTSGGTDTQYF
cdr3_nt: TGTGCCAGCAGTAATGGGACTAGCGGGGGAACAGATACGCAGTATTTT

clone_size: NA
v_call: TRBV11-3
d_call: NA
j_call: TRBJ2-5
cdr3_aa: CASSGFLFQETQYF
cdr3_nt: TGTGCCAGCTCGGGTTTCCTCTTTCAAGAGACCCAGTACTTC

clone_size: NA
v_call: TRBV5-1
d_call: TRBD2
j_call: TRBJ2-7
cdr3_aa: CASSLASGRPSYEQYF
cdr3_nt: TGCGCCAGCAGCTTGGCTAGCGGGAGACCCTCCTACGAGCAGTACTTC

clone_size: NA
v_call: TRBV19
d_call: TRBD1
j_call: TRBJ1-5
cdr3_aa: CASNYFGTGDQPQHF
cdr3_nt: TGTGCCAGTAACTACTTCGGGACAGGGGATCAGCCCCAGCATTTT

clone_size: NA
v_call: TRBV4-1
d_call: TRBD2
j_call: TRBJ2-7
cdr3_aa: CASSRSGTTYEQYF
cdr3_nt: TGCGCCAGCAGCCGTAGCGGGACGACCTACGAGCAGTACTTC

clone_size: NA
v_call: TRBV11-3
d_call: TRBD1
j_call: TRBJ2-7
cdr3_aa: CASSPRGQGSYEQYF
cdr3_nt: TGTGCCAGCAGCCCTCGGGGACAGGGCTCCTACGAGCAGTACTTC

clone_size: NA
v_call: TRBV18
d_call: NA
j_call: TRBJ2-5
cdr3_aa: CASSRGTYEETQYF
cdr3_nt: TGTGCCAGCTCACGGGGGACTTACGAAGAGACCCAGTACTTC

clone_size: NA
v_call: TRBV15
d_call: NA
j_call: TRBJ1-1
cdr3_aa: CATSRLGPNTEAFF
cdr3_nt: TGTGCCACCAGCAGATTGGGGCCAAACACTGAAGCTTTCTTT

clone_size: NA
v_call: TRBV6-5
d_call: NA
j_call: TRBJ2-1
cdr3_aa: CASSSGTQQFF
cdr3_nt: TGTGCCAGCAGTTCAGGGACACAGCAGTTCTTC

clone_size: NA
v_call: TRBV29-1
d_call: NA
j_call: TRBJ2-3
cdr3_aa: CSVEDWGLGTDTQYF
cdr3_nt: TGCAGCGTTGAAGATTGGGGACTGGGGACAGATACGCAGTATTTT

clone_size: NA
v_call: TRBV27
d_call: NA
j_call: TRBJ2-2
cdr3_aa: CASTPSTGELFF
cdr3_nt: TGTGCCAGCACCCCCTCCACCGGGGAGCTGTTTTTT

clone_size: NA
v_call: TRBV4-1
d_call: NA
j_call: TRBJ2-3
cdr3_aa: CASSQEGLTFGTDTQYF
cdr3_nt: TGCGCCAGCAGCCAAGAGGGGCTTACCTTCGGCACAGATACGCAGTATTTT

clone_size: NA
v_call: TRBV12-5
d_call: NA
j_call: TRBJ1-1
cdr3_aa: CASGPLGVDISNTEAFF
cdr3_nt: TGTGCTAGTGGTCCCCTAGGGGTAGACATATCGAACACTGAAGCTTTCTTT

clone_size: NA
v_call: TRBV27
d_call: TRBD1
j_call: TRBJ1-1
cdr3_aa: CASSGQGYFEAFF
cdr3_nt: TGTGCCAGCAGCGGACAGGGGTACTTTGAAGCTTTCTTT

clone_size: NA
v_call: TRBV29-1
d_call: NA
j_call: TRBJ1-3
cdr3_aa: CSVNGGSGNTIYF
cdr3_nt: TGCAGCGTTAACGGGGGCTCTGGAAACACCATATATTTT

clone_size: NA
v_call: TRBV5-1
d_call: NA
j_call: TRBJ2-1
cdr3_aa: CASSASYVNEQFF
cdr3_nt: TGCGCCAGCAGCGCTTCCTACGTAAATGAGCAGTTCTTC

clone_size: NA
v_call: TRBV5-4
d_call: NA
j_call: TRBJ2-3
cdr3_aa: CASSLGQTVFTDTQYF
cdr3_nt: TGTGCCAGCAGCTTGGGACAGACGGTTTTCACAGATACGCAGTATTTT

clone_size: NA
v_call: TRBV10-3
d_call: NA
j_call: TRBJ2-5
cdr3_aa: CAILPTSGETQYF
cdr3_nt: TGTGCCATCTTACCAACCTCGGGGGAGACCCAGTACTTC

clone_size: NA
v_call: TRBV7-2
d_call: NA
j_call: TRBJ2-7
cdr3_aa: CASSFNSPYEQYF
cdr3_nt: TGTGCCAGCAGCTTCAACAGCCCCTACGAGCAGTACTTC

clone_size: NA
v_call: TRBV4-2
d_call: TRBD2
j_call: TRBJ2-7
cdr3_aa: CASSLLTSGVYEQYF
cdr3_nt: TGTGCCAGCAGCCTACTGACTAGCGGGGTCTACGAGCAGTACTTC

clone_size: NA
v_call: TRBV5-1
d_call: TRBD2
j_call: TRBJ2-1
cdr3_aa: CASSLASGTNEQFF
cdr3_nt: TGCGCCAGCAGCTTAGCTAGCGGGACCAATGAGCAGTTCTTC

clone_size: NA
v_call: TRBV5-1
d_call: TRBD2
j_call: TRBJ2-1
cdr3_aa: CASSPGRGGAYNEQFF
cdr3_nt: TGCGCCAGCAGCCCCGGTCGGGGGGGAGCCTACAATGAGCAGTTCTTC

clone_size: NA
v_call: TRBV4-2
d_call: NA
j_call: TRBJ2-5
cdr3_aa: CASSQVLENPSFQETQYF
cdr3_nt: TGTGCCAGCAGCCAAGTCCTAGAGAACCCCTCCTTCCAAGAGACCCAGTACTTC

clone_size: NA
v_call: TRBV28
d_call: TRBD1
j_call: TRBJ1-1
cdr3_aa: CASSSGQGKTEAFF
cdr3_nt: TGTGCCAGCAGTTCAGGACAGGGAAAGACTGAAGCTTTCTTT

clone_size: once
v_call: TRBV2
d_call: NA
j_call: TRBJ2-3
cdr3_aa: CASSAGVNPRGTDTQYF
cdr3_nt: TGTGCCAGCAGTGCGGGAGTTAACCCCAGGGGCACAGATACGCAGTATTTT

clone_size: NA
v_call: TRBV5-1
d_call: TRBD1
j_call: TRBJ2-7
cdr3_aa: CASTMTGVSYEQYF
cdr3_nt: TGCGCCAGCACCATGACAGGGGTCTCCTACGAGCAGTACTTC